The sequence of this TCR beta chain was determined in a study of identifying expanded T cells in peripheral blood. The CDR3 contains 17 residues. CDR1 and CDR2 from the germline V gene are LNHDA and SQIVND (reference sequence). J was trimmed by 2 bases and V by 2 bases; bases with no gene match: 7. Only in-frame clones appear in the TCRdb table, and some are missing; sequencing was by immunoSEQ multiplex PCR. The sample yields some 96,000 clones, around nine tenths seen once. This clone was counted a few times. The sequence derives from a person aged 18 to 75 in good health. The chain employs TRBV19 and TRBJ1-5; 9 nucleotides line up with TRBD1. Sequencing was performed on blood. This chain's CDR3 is CASSIITGGSGNQPQHF. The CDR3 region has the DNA TGTGCCAGTAGTATAATTACAGGGGGCAGCGGCAATCAGCCCCAGCATTTT.